This is a list of T cell receptor beta chains from one sample in a study of neurological immune-mediated disorders. Using its own MiXCR run on the 5' RACE reads, TCRdb lists one record per CDR3 protein. The sample carries tens of thousands of distinct CDR3 sequences, about 3.3% recorded once. Sequencing was done on a sample of PBMCs. These receptor sequences come from an older woman with multiple sclerosis. Each CDR3 is given without its conserved first and last residue. D genes are given only for firm matches.

j_gene,v_gene,d_gene,CDR3aa
TRBJ1-5,TRBV7-9,-,ASSLGGRDFTPSYSNKTQN
TRBJ1-2,TRBV20-1,-,SAREMEGYGYT
TRBJ2-5,TRBV29-1,TRBD2,SVVLAGPYQETQY
TRBJ1-1,TRBV10-3,-,AISPIGQKNTEAF
TRBJ1-2,TRBV28,-,ASRDSLVNYGYT
TRBJ2-2,TRBV5-1,TRBD1,ASSWTTGETGELF
TRBJ2-7,TRBV5-1,TRBD2,ASRPSSGASYEQY
TRBJ2-3,TRBV3-1,TRBD2,ASTQTSGGITDTQY
TRBJ2-7,TRBV18,-,ASSPAQGSYEQY
TRBJ1-1,TRBV5-1,-,ASSLGWDTEAF
TRBJ2-3,TRBV5-1,-,ASSFSPGSTDTQY
TRBJ1-6,TRBV5-1,-,ASSVGTANSPLH
TRBJ2-3,TRBV3-1,-,ASSQVPREADTQY
TRBJ1-4,TRBV12-3/TRBV12-4,-,ASSPSRGYNEKLF
TRBJ1-1,TRBV6-5,-,ASSYRSRGKNTEAF
TRBJ2-7,TRBV12-5,-,ASGLGTQDYEQY
TRBJ1-1,TRBV24-1,-,ATSELGEPGTEAF
TRBJ1-1,TRBV29-1,-,SYQTGTEAF
TRBJ1-3,TRBV5-1,-,ASSLEATGNTIY
TRBJ2-2,TRBV5-1,-,ASSTSNTGELF
TRBJ2-7,TRBV14,-,ASHPVLSEQY
TRBJ2-6,TRBV9,-,ASSVGAANSGANVLT
TRBJ1-4,TRBV20-1,-,SARDEADPNEKLF
TRBJ1-1,TRBV3-1,-,ASKPWTNGEAF
TRBJ1-1,TRBV27,-,ASSSMGQNTEAF
TRBJ1-4,TRBV7-6,-,ASSLAGNRFNEKLF
TRBJ2-2,TRBV12-3/TRBV12-4,-,ASIRTDKTGELF
TRBJ2-3,TRBV3-1,-,ASSQIGEVDTQY
TRBJ2-1,TRBV20-1,-,SARKQMGLYEQF
TRBJ1-4,TRBV7-9,-,ASSPTVVGGEKLF
TRBJ2-7,TRBV5-1,-,ASSLQNEQY
TRBJ2-7,TRBV10-2,-,ASGNYEQY
TRBJ2-1,TRBV5-1,-,ASSAPGVEDEQF
TRBJ1-1,TRBV12-3/TRBV12-4,TRBD1,ASSRGLGQRNTEAF
TRBJ1-2,TRBV6-6,-,ASLQTAGRFGYT
TRBJ1-5,TRBV6-5,-,ASSWKPEGNQPQH
TRBJ2-3,TRBV7-2,-,ASSLAAGDTQY
TRBJ1-3,TRBV6-5,TRBD1,ASSTPGQTGNTIY
TRBJ1-2,TRBV11-2,-,ASSLDLGIGSYGYT
TRBJ1-2,TRBV12-3/TRBV12-4,-,ASSFQDNYGYT
TRBJ2-5,TRBV7-8,TRBD1,ASSIKTGGLGETQY
TRBJ1-3,TRBV9,-,ASSATANSGNTIY
TRBJ2-2,TRBV25-1,-,ASSARQFQNGELF
TRBJ2-2,TRBV20-1,-,SAPRGGTGELF
TRBJ2-7,TRBV12-3/TRBV12-4,-,ASSFGGTYEQY
TRBJ2-2,TRBV5-6,-,ASSLLATENTGELF